This T cell receptor (beta chain) appears in the sequencing data of a study of blood T cell repertoires in COVID-19. In the study overall: Material from acute and convalescent COVID-19 was sourced from the United States, Italy and Spain.

In the original analysis: How many nucleated cells were present was estimated from reference gene primer amplification. The data were produced by immunoSEQ multiplex PCR, yet TCRdb's version contains in-frame clones alone and is incomplete. The DNA was the basis for D and trimming; V, J and clone size are from that table. The repertoire holds about 190,000 clones, with about 82% as singletons. Recovered Cohort 3 donors showed two negative PCRs, clearance, or symptom resolution. Germline trimming cut 5 bases from V and 1 base from J; bases unmatched to any gene: 8. There are 15 residues in the CDR3. Germline CDR1 LNHNV, CDR2 YYDKDF (reference sequence).

This chain connects TRBV15 to TRBJ2-7; the match to TRBD1 covers 7 bases. Sequencing was carried out using PBMCs or T cells enriched from blood (not recorded which). The sequence was obtained from a woman under 40 who had recovered from COVID-19. The CDR3 region is CATSLGQTDSYEQYF. The CDR3 nucleotides read TGTGCCACCAGCCTGGGACAGACCGATTCCTACGAGCAGTACTTC.